Sequencing of this T cell receptor beta chain was carried out in a study of T cell responses to AZD1222 COVID-19 vaccine. Overall study results and limits: Only a handful of people who got AZD1222 tested seropositive at baseline.

Assay: immunoSEQ multiplex PCR; the TCRdb copy retains only in-frame clones and omits some. In the table there are over 150,000 clones, about nine tenths of which are singletons. Worth noting for this clone: The antigen is not known.

The CDR3 is 16 amino acids. J gave up 4 bases and V 2 bases, and 6 bases lay outside the gene matches. Germline loops: CDR1 MDHEN, CDR2 SYDVKM. The receptor comes from an adult in good health. The rearrangement links TRBV28 to TRBJ2-3; TRBD2 aligns across 10 bases. This specimen was peripheral blood, taken on day 0 of AZD1222 vaccination. The CDR3 region has the DNA TGTGCCAGCAGTTTAAATCTAGCGGGAGTGGCAGATACGCAGTATTTT. Its translation: CASSLNLAGVADTQYF. Based on the CDR3 plus reference TRBV28 and TRBJ2-3, the full variable domain is DVKVTQSSRYLVKRTGEKVFLECVQDMDHENMFWYRQDPGLGLRLIYFSYDVKMKEKGDIPEGYSVSREKKERFSLILESASTNQTSMYLCASSLNLAGVADTQYFGPGTRLTVL.